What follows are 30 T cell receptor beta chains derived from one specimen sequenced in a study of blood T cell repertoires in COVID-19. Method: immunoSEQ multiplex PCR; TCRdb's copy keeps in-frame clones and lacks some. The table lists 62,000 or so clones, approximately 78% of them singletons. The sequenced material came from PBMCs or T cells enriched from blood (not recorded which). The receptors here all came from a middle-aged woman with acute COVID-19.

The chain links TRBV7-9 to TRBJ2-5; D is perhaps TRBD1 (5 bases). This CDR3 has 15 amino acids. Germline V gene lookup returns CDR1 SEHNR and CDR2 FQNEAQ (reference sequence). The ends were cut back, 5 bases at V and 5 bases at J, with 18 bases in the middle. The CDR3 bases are TGTGCCAGCAGCGTGACAGTGGGCGAGCCGGAGACCCAGTACTTC. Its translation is CASSVTVGEPETQYF. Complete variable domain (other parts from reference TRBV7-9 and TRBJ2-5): DTGVSQNPRHKITKRGQNVTFRCDPISEHNRLYWYRQTLGQGPEFLTYFQNEAQLEKSRLLSDRFSAERPKGSFSTLEIQRTEQGDSAMYLCASSVTVGEPETQYFGPGTRLLVL.

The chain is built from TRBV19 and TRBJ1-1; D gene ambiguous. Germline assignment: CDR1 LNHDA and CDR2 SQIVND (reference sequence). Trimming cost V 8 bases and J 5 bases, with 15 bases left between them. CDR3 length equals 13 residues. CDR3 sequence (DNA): TGTGCCAGTTCTCCAGGCCGCACGACTGAAGCTTTCTTT. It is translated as CASSPGRTTEAFF.

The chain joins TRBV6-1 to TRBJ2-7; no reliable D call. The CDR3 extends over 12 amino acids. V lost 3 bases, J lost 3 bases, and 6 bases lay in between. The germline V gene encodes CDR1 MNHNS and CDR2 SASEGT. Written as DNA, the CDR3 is TGTGCCAGCAGTGAGGGCAGCTACGAGCAGTACGTC. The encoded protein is CASSEGSYEQYV.

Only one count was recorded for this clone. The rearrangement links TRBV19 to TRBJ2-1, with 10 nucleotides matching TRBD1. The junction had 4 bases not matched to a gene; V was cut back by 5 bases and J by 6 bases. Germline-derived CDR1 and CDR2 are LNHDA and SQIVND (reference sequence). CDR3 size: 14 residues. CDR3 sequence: CASSGTGVGNEQFF. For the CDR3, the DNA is TGTGCCAGTAGTGGGACAGGGGTAGGCAATGAGCAGTTCTTC.

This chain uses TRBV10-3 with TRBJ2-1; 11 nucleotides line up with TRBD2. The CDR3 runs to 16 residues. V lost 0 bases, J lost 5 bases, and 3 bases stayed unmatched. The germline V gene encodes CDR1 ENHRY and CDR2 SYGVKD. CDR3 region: CAISESGLAVDNEQFF. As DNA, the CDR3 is TGTGCCATCAGTGAGTCGGGACTAGCGGTCGACAATGAGCAGTTCTTC.

The DNA for the CDR3 is TGTGCCAGCAGCTTAGATCGCGGGGGGAGCTCCTACAATGAGCAGTTCTTC. This sequence encodes CASSLDRGGSSYNEQFF. This rearrangement joins TRBV11-3 to TRBJ2-1; TRBD2 matches 8 bases. The CDR3 length is 17 residues. CDR1 SGHNT and CDR2 YENEEA come from the germline V gene. The junction had 4 bases not matched to a gene; V was cut back by 0 bases and J by 0 bases.

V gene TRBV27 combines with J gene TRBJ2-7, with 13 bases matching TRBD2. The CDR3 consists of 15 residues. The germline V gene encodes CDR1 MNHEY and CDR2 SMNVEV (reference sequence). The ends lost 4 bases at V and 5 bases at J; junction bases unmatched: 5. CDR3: CASSYGTSGINEQYF. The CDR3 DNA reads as TGTGCCAGCAGTTATGGGACTAGCGGGATTAACGAGCAGTACTTC.

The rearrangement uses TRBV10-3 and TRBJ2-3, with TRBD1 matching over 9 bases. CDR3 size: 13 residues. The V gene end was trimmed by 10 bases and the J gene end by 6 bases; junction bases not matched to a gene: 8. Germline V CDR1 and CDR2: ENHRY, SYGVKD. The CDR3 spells CATGQGKKDTQYF. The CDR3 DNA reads TGTGCCACGGGACAGGGTAAAAAGGATACGCAGTATTTT.

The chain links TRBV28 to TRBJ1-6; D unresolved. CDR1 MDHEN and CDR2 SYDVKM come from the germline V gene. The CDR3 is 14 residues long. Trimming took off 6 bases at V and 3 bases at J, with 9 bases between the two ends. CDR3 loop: CASRLGDYNSPLHF. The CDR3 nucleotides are TGTGCCAGCAGGCTCGGGGACTATAATTCACCCCTCCACTTT.

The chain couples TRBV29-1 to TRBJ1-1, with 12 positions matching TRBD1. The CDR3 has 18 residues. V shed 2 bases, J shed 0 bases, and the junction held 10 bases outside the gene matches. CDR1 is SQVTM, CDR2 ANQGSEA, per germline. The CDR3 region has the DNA TGCAGCGTTGAAAGTGGGGCCGGGACAGGGGGCGTGAACACTGAAGCTTTCTTT. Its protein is CSVESGAGTGGVNTEAFF.

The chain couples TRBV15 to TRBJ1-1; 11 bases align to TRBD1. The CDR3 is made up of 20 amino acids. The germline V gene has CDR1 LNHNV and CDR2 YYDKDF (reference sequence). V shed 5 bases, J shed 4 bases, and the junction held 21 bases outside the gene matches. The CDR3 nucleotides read TGTGCCACCAGCCCCGGTCTTGGACAGGGGGCGGGTAAAAGGGGCACTGAAGCTTTCTTT. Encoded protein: CATSPGLGQGAGKRGTEAFF.

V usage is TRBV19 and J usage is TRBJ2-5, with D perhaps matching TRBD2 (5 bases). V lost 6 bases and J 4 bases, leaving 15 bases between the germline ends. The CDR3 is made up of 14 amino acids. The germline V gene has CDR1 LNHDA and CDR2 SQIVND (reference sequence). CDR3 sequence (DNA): TGTGCCAGTAGGAACCGGGGAGCCCCAGAGACCCAGTACTTC. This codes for CASRNRGAPETQYF.

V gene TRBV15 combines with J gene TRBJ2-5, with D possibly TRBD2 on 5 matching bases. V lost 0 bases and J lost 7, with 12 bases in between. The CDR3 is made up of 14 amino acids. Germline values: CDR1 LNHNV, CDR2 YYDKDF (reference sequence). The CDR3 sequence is CATSREEAEGTQYF. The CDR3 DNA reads TGTGCCACCAGCAGAGAAGAGGCCGAGGGGACCCAGTACTTC.

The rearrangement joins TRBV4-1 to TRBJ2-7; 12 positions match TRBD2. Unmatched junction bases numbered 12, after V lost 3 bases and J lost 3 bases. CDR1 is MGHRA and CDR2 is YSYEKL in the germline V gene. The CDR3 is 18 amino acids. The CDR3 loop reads CASSQERLAGAYNYEQYF. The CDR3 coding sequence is TGCGCCAGCAGCCAGGAACGACTAGCGGGAGCATACAACTACGAGCAGTACTTC.

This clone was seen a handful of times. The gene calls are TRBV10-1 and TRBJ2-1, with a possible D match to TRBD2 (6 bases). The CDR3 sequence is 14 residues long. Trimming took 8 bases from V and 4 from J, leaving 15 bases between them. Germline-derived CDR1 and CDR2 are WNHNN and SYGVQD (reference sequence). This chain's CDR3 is CASARAGTYNEQFF. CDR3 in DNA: TGCGCCAGCGCCCGTGCGGGGACTTACAATGAGCAGTTCTTC.

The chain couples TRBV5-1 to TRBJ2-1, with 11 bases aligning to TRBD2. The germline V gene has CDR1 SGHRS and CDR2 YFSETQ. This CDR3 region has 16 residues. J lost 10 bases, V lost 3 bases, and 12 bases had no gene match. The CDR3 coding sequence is TGCGCCAGCAGCTCTACTAGCGGGGGTGTCTTTTGGGAGCAGTTCTTC. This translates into CASSSTSGGVFWEQFF. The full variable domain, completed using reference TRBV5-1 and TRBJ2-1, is KAGVTQTPRYLIKTRGQQVTLSCSPISGHRSVSWYQQTPGQGLQFLFEYFSETQRNKGNFPGRFSGRQFSNSRSEMNVSTLELGDSALYLCASSSTSGGVFWEQFFGPGTRLTVL.

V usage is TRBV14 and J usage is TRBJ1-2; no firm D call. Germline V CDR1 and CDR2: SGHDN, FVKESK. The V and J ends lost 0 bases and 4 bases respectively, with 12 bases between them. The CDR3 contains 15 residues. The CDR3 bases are TGTGCCAGCAGCCAAGAGGTCAGGTCACCCTATGGCTACACCTTC. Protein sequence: CASSQEVRSPYGYTF.

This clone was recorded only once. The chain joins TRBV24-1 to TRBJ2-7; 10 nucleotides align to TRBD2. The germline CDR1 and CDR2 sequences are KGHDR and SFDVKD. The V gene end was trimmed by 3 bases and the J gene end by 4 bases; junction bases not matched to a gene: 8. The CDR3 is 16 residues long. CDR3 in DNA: TGTGCCACCAGTGATGCTAGCGGGAGAGGTGTATACGAGCAGTACTTC. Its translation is CATSDASGRGVYEQYF.

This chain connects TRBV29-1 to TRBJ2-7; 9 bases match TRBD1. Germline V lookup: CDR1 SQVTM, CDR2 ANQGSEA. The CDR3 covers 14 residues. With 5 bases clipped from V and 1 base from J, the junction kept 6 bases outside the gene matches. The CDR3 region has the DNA TGCAGCGTTTCCACAGGGGGCGCGTCCTACGAGCAGTACTTC. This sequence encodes CSVSTGGASYEQYF.

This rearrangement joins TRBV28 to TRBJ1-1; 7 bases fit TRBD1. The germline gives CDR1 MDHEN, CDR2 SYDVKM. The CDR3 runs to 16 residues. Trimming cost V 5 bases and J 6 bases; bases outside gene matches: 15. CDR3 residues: CASSPQARGWSAEAFF. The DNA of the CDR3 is TGTGCCAGCAGTCCCCAAGCCAGGGGGTGGTCGGCTGAAGCTTTCTTT.

In DNA form, the CDR3 reads TGTGCCAGCAGTGGTACTTGGTCCGTCGCGTCGGGATACAATGAGCAGTTCTTC. Translated, it gives CASSGTWSVASGYNEQFF. The V call is TRBV6-1, the J call TRBJ2-1; TRBD2 is a possible D gene (5 bases). CDR1 is MNHNS and CDR2 is SASEGT in the germline V gene. This CDR3 is built from 18 residues. Between the trimmed V and J ends, which lost 4 bases and 4 bases, there was a span of 23 bases.

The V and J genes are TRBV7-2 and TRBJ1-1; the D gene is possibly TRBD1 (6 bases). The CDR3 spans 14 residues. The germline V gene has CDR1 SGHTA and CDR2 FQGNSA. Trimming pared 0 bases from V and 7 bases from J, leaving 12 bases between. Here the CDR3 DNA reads TGTGCCAGCAGCTTAGCCGGGACACGGCTTGAAGCTTTCTTT. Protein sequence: CASSLAGTRLEAFF. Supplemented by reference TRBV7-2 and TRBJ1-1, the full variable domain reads GAGVSQSPSNKVTEKGKDVELRCDPISGHTALYWYRQSLGQGLEFLIYFQGNSAPDKSGLPSDRFSAERTGGSVSTLTIQRTQQEDSAVYLCASSLAGTRLEAFFGQGTRLTVV.

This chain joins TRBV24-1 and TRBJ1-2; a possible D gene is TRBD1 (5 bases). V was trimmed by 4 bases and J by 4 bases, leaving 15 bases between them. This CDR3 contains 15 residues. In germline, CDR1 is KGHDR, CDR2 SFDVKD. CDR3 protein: CATSEAGGTSYGYTF. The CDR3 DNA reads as TGTGCCACCAGTGAAGCCGGGGGGACTAGCTATGGCTACACCTTC.

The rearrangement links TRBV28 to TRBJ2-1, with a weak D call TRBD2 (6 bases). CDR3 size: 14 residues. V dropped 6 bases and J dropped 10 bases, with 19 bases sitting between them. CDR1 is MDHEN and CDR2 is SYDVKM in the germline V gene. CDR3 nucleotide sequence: TGTGCCAGCAGCCCCGGAGGGCCGGTCCGCGAGCAGTTCTTC. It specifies CASSPGGPVREQFF.

As DNA, the CDR3 is TGTGCCAGCAGTTACCCCGGACAGCAAGAGACCCAGTACTTC. It encodes CASSYPGQQETQYF. V and J are TRBV6-5 and TRBJ2-5, with a tentative D call TRBD1 (6 bases). The length of the CDR3 is 14 residues. Trimming took 2 bases from V and 2 from J, leaving 9 bases between them. CDR1 MNHEY and CDR2 SVGAGI come from the germline V gene.

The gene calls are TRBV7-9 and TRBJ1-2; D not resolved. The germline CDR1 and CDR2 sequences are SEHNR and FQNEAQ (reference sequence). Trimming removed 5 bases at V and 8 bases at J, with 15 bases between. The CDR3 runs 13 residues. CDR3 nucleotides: TGTGCCAGCAGCCCGAAAGGATTCGGGGGCTACACCTTC. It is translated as CASSPKGFGGYTF.

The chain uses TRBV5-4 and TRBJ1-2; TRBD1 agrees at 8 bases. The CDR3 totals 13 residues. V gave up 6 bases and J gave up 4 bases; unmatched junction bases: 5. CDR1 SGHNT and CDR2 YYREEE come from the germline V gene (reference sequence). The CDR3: CASTVDRGYGYTF. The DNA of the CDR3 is TGTGCCAGCACCGTAGACAGGGGCTATGGCTACACCTTC.

This CDR3 is CASSITGSSYNSPLHF. CDR3 sequence (DNA): TGTGCCAGTAGTATAACGGGAAGCTCCTATAATTCACCCCTCCACTTT. The chain recombines TRBV19 with TRBJ1-6; no reliable D call. The V and J ends lost 2 bases and 0 bases respectively, with 8 bases between them. Germline lookup yields CDR1 LNHDA and CDR2 SQIVND (reference sequence). CDR3 length equals 16 residues.

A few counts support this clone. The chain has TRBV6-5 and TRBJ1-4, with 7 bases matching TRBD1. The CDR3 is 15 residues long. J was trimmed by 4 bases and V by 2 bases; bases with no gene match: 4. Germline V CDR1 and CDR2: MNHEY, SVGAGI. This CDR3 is CASSYRDSINEKLFF. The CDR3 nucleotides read TGTGCCAGCAGTTACCGGGACAGCATTAATGAAAAACTGTTTTTT.

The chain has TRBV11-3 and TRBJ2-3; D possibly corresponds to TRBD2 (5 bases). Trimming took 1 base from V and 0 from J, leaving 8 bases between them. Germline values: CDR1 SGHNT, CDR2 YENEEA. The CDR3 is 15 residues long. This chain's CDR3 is CASSLGGVSTDTQYF. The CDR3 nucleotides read TGTGCCAGCAGCTTAGGGGGAGTAAGCACAGATACGCAGTATTTT.